This is a list of T cell receptor beta chains from one sample in a study of cytomegalovirus exposure and HLA in healthy donors. Some clones are missing from TCRdb's copy, which holds only in-frame ones; the method was immunoSEQ multiplex PCR. This table has approximately 290,000 clones, about four fifths appearing once. The specimen sequenced was PBMCs. These receptor sequences come from a girl aged 2-10 years in good health and CMV-seronegative. The CDR3 runs from the conserved cysteine through the conserved F or W. The D gene is left open where the match is weak. A clone size is listed for some rows: how often the clone was seen (once, few, many), or a class if it is expanded.

j_call v_call clone_size d_call cdr3_aa cdr3_nt
TRBJ1-4 TRBV2 NA TRBD1 CASIRDRGFEKLFF TGTGCCAGCATTCGGGACAGGGGTTTTGAAAAACTGTTTTTT
TRBJ2-1 TRBV6-1 NA TRBD2 CASSAFPGGFYNEQFF TGTGCCAGCAGTGCCTTCCCCGGGGGGTTCTACAATGAGCAGTTCTTC
TRBJ1-3 TRBV9 NA NA CASSATPGASSGNTIYF TGTGCCAGCAGCGCCACCCCGGGAGCTTCCTCTGGAAACACCATATATTTT
TRBJ2-7 TRBV6-1 NA NA CASSVSGNEQYF TGTGCCAGCAGTGTGTCGGGGAACGAGCAGTACTTC
TRBJ2-5 TRBV5-4 NA NA CASSSGDKGVGEQYF TGTGCCAGCAGCTCGGGCGATAAGGGGGTGGGGGAGCAGTACTTC
TRBJ1-2 TRBV28 NA NA CASSYSGLDYGYTF TGTGCCAGCAGTTACTCGGGACTTGACTATGGCTACACCTTC
TRBJ2-1 TRBV7-9 NA TRBD2 CASSPRTSLDEQFF TGTGCCAGCAGCCCGCGGACTAGTTTAGATGAGCAGTTCTTC
TRBJ1-1 TRBV30 NA NA CAWRSNRENTEAFF TGTGCCTGGAGATCGAACAGGGAGAACACTGAAGCTTTCTTT
TRBJ1-2 TRBV7-9 NA NA CASSLVPAANYGYTF TGTGCCAGCAGCTTAGTACCCGCAGCTAACTATGGCTACACCTTC
TRBJ2-3 TRBV5-1 NA TRBD2 CASSLVLAGSTSDTQYF TGCGCCAGCAGCTTGGTCTTAGCGGGATCTACCTCAGATACGCAGTATTTT
TRBJ1-2 TRBV4-2 NA TRBD1 CASSQETGASYGYTF TGTGCCAGCAGCCAAGAAACAGGGGCTAGCTATGGCTACACCTTC
TRBJ1-1 TRBV7-2 NA TRBD1 CASSSRQGSMVAFF TGTGCCAGCAGCTCCCGACAGGGCTCGATGGTGGCTTTCTTT
TRBJ1-2 TRBV5-6 once NA CASRPGGESGYTF TGTGCCAGCAGACCGGGAGGTGAGAGTGGCTACACCTTC
TRBJ2-2 TRBV7-7 once NA CASSRTSSGTGELFF TGTGCCAGCAGCCGCACTAGTTCAGGCACCGGGGAGCTGTTTTTT
TRBJ1-1 TRBV28 NA TRBD1 CATQGADMNTEAFF TGTGCCACACAGGGGGCGGATATGAACACTGAAGCTTTCTTT
TRBJ1-5 TRBV5-5 NA TRBD1 CASSPDRGNQPQHF TGTGCCAGCAGCCCTGACAGGGGCAATCAGCCCCAGCATTTT
TRBJ1-3 TRBV15 NA NA CATSRDPARGTGNTIYF TGTGCCACCAGCAGAGATCCGGCCAGAGGTACTGGAAACACCATATATTTT
TRBJ1-2 TRBV4-1 NA NA CASSQRLGLSYGYTF TGCGCCAGCAGCCAACGTTTGGGGCTAAGCTATGGCTACACCTTC
TRBJ1-2 TRBV19 NA NA CASSVSPYGYTF TGTGCCAGTAGCGTCTCTCCCTATGGCTACACCTTC
TRBJ2-1 TRBV7-3 NA TRBD2 CASSPAGPKQFF TGTGCCAGCAGCCCAGCGGGGCCTAAGCAGTTCTTC
TRBJ1-1 TRBV13 NA TRBD1 CASRTTGTEAFF TGTGCCAGCAGAACGACAGGGACTGAAGCTTTCTTT
TRBJ1-6 TRBV10-3 NA TRBD1 CAIRAQGDNSPLHF TGTGCCATCAGGGCACAGGGGGATAATTCACCCCTCCACTTT
TRBJ2-7 TRBV7-6 NA NA CASSLRQGYEQYF TGTGCCAGCAGCTTAAGGCAGGGCTACGAGCAGTACTTC
TRBJ2-2 TRBV7-8 once TRBD2 CASSRIGAGGLGTGELFF TGTGCCAGCAGCCGTATCGGAGCGGGAGGACTCGGCACCGGGGAGCTGTTTTTT
TRBJ2-1 TRBV6-5 NA NA CASSSSTVRPYNEQFF TGTGCCAGCAGTTCCTCGACAGTGAGGCCCTACAATGAGCAGTTCTTC
TRBJ2-7 TRBV7-9 once NA CASSPRSQSTYEQYF TGTGCCAGCAGCCCCCGGAGCCAGTCAACCTACGAGCAGTACTTC
TRBJ2-7 TRBV10-2 NA TRBD2 CASSEIAGYTYEQYF TGCGCCAGCAGTGAGATAGCGGGTTACACCTACGAGCAGTACTTC
TRBJ2-3 TRBV10-3 NA TRBD2 CAISLAGGQGDTQYF TGTGCCATCAGTTTAGCGGGGGGGCAGGGAGATACGCAGTATTTT
TRBJ1-1 TRBV15 NA NA CATSRDRGSWAEAFF TGTGCCACCAGCAGAGATCGGGGGTCTTGGGCTGAAGCTTTCTTT
TRBJ2-7 TRBV7-3 NA TRBD1 CASSLNRGYEQYF TGTGCCAGCAGCTTAAACAGGGGCTACGAGCAGTACTTC
TRBJ2-3 TRBV27 once NA CASSLFSVTDTQYF TGTGCCAGCAGTTTATTTTCTGTCACAGATACGCAGTATTTT
TRBJ2-2 TRBV19 NA NA CASSIRRVHTGELFF TGTGCCAGTAGTATACGCAGGGTTCACACCGGGGAGCTGTTTTTT
TRBJ1-6 TRBV10-1 few NA CASDTGKCSPLHF TGCGCCAGCGACACAGGGAAATGTTCACCCCTCCACTTT
TRBJ2-5 TRBV27 NA TRBD2 CASSKRGLAGVSETQYF TGTGCCAGCAGTAAAAGGGGACTAGCGGGAGTTAGTGAGACCCAGTACTTC
TRBJ1-2 TRBV10-2 NA NA CASSGSGGYTF TGCGCCAGCAGTGGTTCAGGAGGCTACACCTTC
TRBJ1-1 TRBV6-5 NA TRBD1 CASSPWTGEAFF TGTGCCAGCAGTCCCTGGACAGGTGAAGCTTTCTTT
TRBJ2-1 TRBV13 NA TRBD2 CASSLGLAGVYNEQFF TGTGCCAGCAGCTTGGGGCTAGCGGGGGTGTACAATGAGCAGTTCTTC
TRBJ2-7 TRBV7-8 once TRBD2 CASSKGGGLAPYEQYF TGTGCCAGCAGCAAAGGGGGGGGACTAGCGCCCTACGAGCAGTACTTC
TRBJ1-5 TRBV19 NA TRBD1 CASSPGTGRYQPQHF TGTGCCAGTAGTCCCGGGACAGGGCGGTATCAGCCCCAGCATTTT
TRBJ2-7 TRBV6-5 NA TRBD1 CASSMTGSAREQYF TGTGCCAGCAGTATGACAGGGTCCGCGAGAGAGCAGTACTTC
TRBJ1-5 TRBV29-1 NA NA CSVSGLNQPQHF TGCAGCGTTTCAGGGCTCAATCAGCCCCAGCATTTT
TRBJ2-1 TRBV7-3 NA NA CASSIRQDDNEQFF TGTGCCAGCAGCATTCGACAGGATGACAATGAGCAGTTCTTC
TRBJ1-2 TRBV11-2 NA TRBD1 CASSGTGENYGYTF TGTGCCAGCAGCGGGACAGGGGAAAACTATGGCTACACCTTC
TRBJ1-1 TRBV9 NA NA CASSERVGGTEAFF TGTGCCAGCAGCGAGAGGGTTGGAGGCACTGAAGCTTTCTTT
TRBJ2-7 TRBV6-1 NA NA CASSVLKDSTSSYEQYF TGTGCCAGCAGTGTGTTAAAGGACTCCACCAGCTCCTACGAGCAGTACTTC
TRBJ2-1 TRBV10-2 NA TRBD2 CASRALAGSTYNEQFF TGCGCCAGTAGAGCACTAGCGGGGTCGACCTACAATGAGCAGTTCTTC
TRBJ2-7 TRBV6-6 NA TRBD2 CASRERGLAVYEQYF TGTGCCAGCAGGGAGAGAGGCCTAGCGGTCTACGAGCAGTACTTC
TRBJ1-2 TRBV30 NA NA CAWKTKTNYGYTF TGTGCCTGGAAAACAAAGACTAACTATGGCTACACCTTC
TRBJ1-5 TRBV15 NA NA CATSSSREFSNQPQHF TGTGCCACCAGCAGTAGCCGGGAATTTAGCAATCAGCCCCAGCATTTT
TRBJ2-3 TRBV15 once TRBD2 CATKTRGVTSSTDTQYF TGTGCCACCAAAACGCGGGGGGTAACGTCTAGCACAGATACGCAGTATTTT
TRBJ2-3 TRBV28 NA NA CASSTPGARGFGTDTQYF TGTGCCAGCAGTACCCCAGGTGCCAGGGGTTTTGGCACAGATACGCAGTATTTT
TRBJ2-1 TRBV4-2 NA TRBD1 CASSQPQQRRARGYEQFF TGTGCCAGCAGCCAACCCCAACAACGGCGGGCCAGGGGGTATGAGCAGTTCTTC
TRBJ1-1 TRBV6-7 NA NA CARQAGGASMNTEAFF TGTGCCAGACAGGCGGGGGGGGCCTCCATGAACACTGAAGCTTTCTTT
TRBJ2-3 TRBV9 once TRBD2 CASSVGGRASTDTQYF TGTGCCAGCAGCGTTGGTGGGAGGGCCAGCACAGATACGCAGTATTTT
TRBJ2-3 TRBV9 NA NA CASRKSGVSTDTQYF TGTGCCAGCAGAAAAAGCGGAGTCAGCACAGATACGCAGTATTTT